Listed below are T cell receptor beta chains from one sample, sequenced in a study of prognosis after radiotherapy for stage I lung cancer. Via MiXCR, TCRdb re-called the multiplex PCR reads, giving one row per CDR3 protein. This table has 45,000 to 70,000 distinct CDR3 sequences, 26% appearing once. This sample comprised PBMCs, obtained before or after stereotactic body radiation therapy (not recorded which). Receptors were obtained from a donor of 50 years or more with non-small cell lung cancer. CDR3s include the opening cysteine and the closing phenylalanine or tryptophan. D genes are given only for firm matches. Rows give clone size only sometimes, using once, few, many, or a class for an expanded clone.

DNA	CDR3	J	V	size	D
TGTGCCAGCAGCTTAGCAGGAGTTAACACTGAAGCTTTCTTT	CASSLAGVNTEAFF	TRBJ1-1	TRBV7-9	many	NA
TGTGCCAGCAGCCCCCTCGGGAGGTCTCACAGCTCCTACAATGAGCAGTTCTTC	CASSPLGRSHSSYNEQFF	TRBJ2-1	TRBV9	NA	TRBD2
TGCAGTGCCGCAGGAAGCGGACACGACACTGAAGCTTTCTTT	CSAAGSGHDTEAFF	TRBJ1-1	TRBV20-1	many	NA
TGTGCCAGCAGCGTGGTAGGAGGTGGGTTCGGGGTCGTGAGAGGCTACACCTTC	CASSVVGGGFGVVRGYTF	TRBJ1-2	TRBV9	NA	NA
TGCAGTGCTCGTGGACTAGCGGGAATCAATGAGCAGTTCTTC	CSARGLAGINEQFF	TRBJ2-1	TRBV20-1	medium-sized	TRBD2
TGTGCCAGTAGTATAAGACTAGCGGGGCCTATCACAGATACGCAGTATTTT	CASSIRLAGPITDTQYF	TRBJ2-3	TRBV19	many	TRBD2
TGTGCCAGCTCGCCTCAGGGGGGAGCTAACTATGGCTACACCTTC	CASSPQGGANYGYTF	TRBJ1-2	TRBV18	many	TRBD1
TGTGCCAGCAGCCCACAGGGACCTCGCTCCTACAATGAGCAGTTCTTC	CASSPQGPRSYNEQFF	TRBJ2-1	TRBV7-2	many	NA
TGTGCCAGCAGTTACTCCGGGACAGAGTTAGATACGCAGTATTTT	CASSYSGTELDTQYF	TRBJ2-3	TRBV6-2/TRBV6-3	many	TRBD1
TGTGCCAGCAGCCCGGAGACAGGGTTCACTGAAGCTTTCTTT	CASSPETGFTEAFF	TRBJ1-1	TRBV3-1	many	TRBD1
TGTGCCAGCAGTGAACAGGGGCGGGGTACTGAAGCTTTCTTT	CASSEQGRGTEAFF	TRBJ1-1	TRBV6-1	many	NA
TGTGCCTGGAGCCCAAACGGGGCCGGGGAGCTGTTTTTT	CAWSPNGAGELFF	TRBJ2-2	TRBV30	many	NA
TGCAGTGCCCCTGACATAGCTAGCACAGATACGCAGTATTTT	CSAPDIASTDTQYF	TRBJ2-3	TRBV20-1	many	NA
TGTGCCAGCTCATCGGACGCCTACGAGCAGTACTTC	CASSSDAYEQYF	TRBJ2-7	TRBV18	many	NA
TGCAGTGCTCCCCCTTGGGAAACTAGCAGACAAAACATTCAGTACTTC	CSAPPWETSRQNIQYF	TRBJ2-4	TRBV20-1	many	NA
TGTGCCAGCAGCTCGTGGGGACAGGGGGTTCAAGAGACCCAGTACTTC	CASSSWGQGVQETQYF	TRBJ2-5	TRBV5-5	NA	TRBD1
TGTGCCAGCAGCAATAGCGGGGGCGGCGCAGATACGCAGTATTTT	CASSNSGGGADTQYF	TRBJ2-3	TRBV5-4	many	TRBD2
TGCAGTGCTAGTGAGGGGGCGGACGAGCAGTACTTC	CSASEGADEQYF	TRBJ2-7	TRBV20-1	many	TRBD1
TGCAGTGCTAGTCGGACAGGTAACACAGATACGCAGTATTTT	CSASRTGNTDTQYF	TRBJ2-3	TRBV20-1	many	TRBD1
TGCGCCAGCAGCTACGGCTCCACCCGGTTGGGCTACACCTTC	CASSYGSTRLGYTF	TRBJ1-2	TRBV5-1	many	NA
TGCAGTGCGGAGGATTCCGGGGAGCTGTTTTTT	CSAEDSGELFF	TRBJ2-2	TRBV20-1	many	NA
TGTGCCAGCAGTGAAGCACGGGGGGACATTCAGTACTTC	CASSEARGDIQYF	TRBJ2-4	TRBV6-1	many	TRBD2
TGTGCCAGCAGCCGCACACGTGGACAGGGGGCGAACACCGGGTATCTGTTTTTT	CASSRTRGQGANTGYLFF	TRBJ2-2	TRBV6-2/TRBV6-3	NA	TRBD1
TGTGCCAGCAGTTCCGGGGAGAGCTCCTACGAGCAGTACTTC	CASSSGESSYEQYF	TRBJ2-7	TRBV27	many	NA
TGTGCCAGCAGCCGTAGTGTGGGGAGAGGGAATGAGCAGTTCTTC	CASSRSVGRGNEQFF	TRBJ2-1	TRBV6-2/TRBV6-3	NA	NA
TGCAGTACTCGCAGGGACAGGGGCACCGAAGCTTTCTTT	CSTRRDRGTEAFF	TRBJ1-1	TRBV20-1	NA	TRBD1
TGTGCCATCAGTGAGTCGGCAGGGGGCGATCAGCCCCAGCATTTT	CAISESAGGDQPQHF	TRBJ1-5	TRBV10-3	many	TRBD1
TGTGCCAGCAGCCCCGAATATGCCAGCTCTGGAAACACCATATATTTT	CASSPEYASSGNTIYF	TRBJ1-3	TRBV7-8	many	NA
TGTGCCAGCAGGGGGACAGGGCAAGGCGAGCAGTACTTC	CASRGTGQGEQYF	TRBJ2-7	TRBV6-1	many	TRBD1
TGTGCCAGCAGCCGGGGCGGAGGAGCGGGAGTGACGGGGCAGTACTTC	CASSRGGGAGVTGQYF	TRBJ2-7	TRBV12-3/TRBV12-4	many	TRBD2
TGTGCCAGCAGCGTAGGAGGGTTCAGCTCCTACAATGAGCAGTTCTTC	CASSVGGFSSYNEQFF	TRBJ2-1	TRBV9	many	NA
TGTGCCAGCAGTCCGTTCCGCGGTAGCACAGATACGCAGTATTTT	CASSPFRGSTDTQYF	TRBJ2-3	TRBV6-4	medium-sized	NA
TGCGCCAGCAGCCCTGGACAGTTTCAAGATACCCAGTACTTC	CASSPGQFQDTQYF	TRBJ2-5	TRBV5-1	NA	NA
TGTGCCAGCAGGAGTGATCCTAACTATGGCTACACCTTC	CASRSDPNYGYTF	TRBJ1-2	TRBV6-1	many	NA
TGTGCCAGCAGCTTGGGCGCGGGGCAGGGGGCTCAGCCCCAGCATTTT	CASSLGAGQGAQPQHF	TRBJ1-5	TRBV11-2	many	TRBD1
TGTGCCAGCAGCTCCTACTCCACCACAGATACGCAGTATTTT	CASSSYSTTDTQYF	TRBJ2-3	TRBV7-9	many	NA
TGTGCCAGCAGTCCCCAGGGGGGCACTGAAGCTTTCTTT	CASSPQGGTEAFF	TRBJ1-1	TRBV12-3/TRBV12-4	many	TRBD1
TGCGCCAGCAGCCTCGACTATTCTCACTTCAACACCGGGGAGCTGTTTTTT	CASSLDYSHFNTGELFF	TRBJ2-2	TRBV4-3	many	NA
TGTGCCTGGAGCTTCAACACCGGGGAGCTGTTTTTT	CAWSFNTGELFF	TRBJ2-2	TRBV30	many	NA
TGTGCCAGCAGCCGGGCGGGGACGCAAGAGACCCAGTACTTC	CASSRAGTQETQYF	TRBJ2-5	TRBV7-9	many	NA
TGCGCCAGCAGCCAGGGACACTTTAGCCGGGAGACCCAGTACTTC	CASSQGHFSRETQYF	TRBJ2-5	TRBV5-1	many	NA
TGTGCCAGCAGCTTCGACAGGGACTATGGCTACACCTTC	CASSFDRDYGYTF	TRBJ1-2	TRBV7-8	many	TRBD1
TGTGCCAGTAGTATGGGGGACACGGGTGACACTGAAGCTTTCTTT	CASSMGDTGDTEAFF	TRBJ1-1	TRBV19	many	NA
TGCGCCAGCAGCTTACCCAGTAACACTGAAGCTTTCTTT	CASSLPSNTEAFF	TRBJ1-1	TRBV5-1	many	NA
TGTGCCAGCAGCGTAGGGGCAGATCCATCCGAGGAGCAGTACTTC	CASSVGADPSEEQYF	TRBJ2-7	TRBV9	many	NA
TGTGCCAGCACCCCCCCGGGTCAAGAGACCCAGTACTTC	CASTPPGQETQYF	TRBJ2-5	TRBV12-3/TRBV12-4	many	NA
TGTGCCAGCAGTGGGGGACAGGGGAAGGACGAGCAGTACTTC	CASSGGQGKDEQYF	TRBJ2-7	TRBV6-1	many	TRBD1